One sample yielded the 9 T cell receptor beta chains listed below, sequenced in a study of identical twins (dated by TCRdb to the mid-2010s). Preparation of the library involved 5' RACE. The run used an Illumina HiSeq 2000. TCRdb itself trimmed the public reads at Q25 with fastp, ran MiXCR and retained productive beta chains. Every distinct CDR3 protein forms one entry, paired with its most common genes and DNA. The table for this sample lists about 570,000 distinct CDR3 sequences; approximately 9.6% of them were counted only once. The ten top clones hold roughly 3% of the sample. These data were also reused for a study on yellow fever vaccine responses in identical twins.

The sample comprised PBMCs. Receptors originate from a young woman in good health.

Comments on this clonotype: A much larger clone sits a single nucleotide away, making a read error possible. CDR3 nucleotide sequence: TGTGCCAGCAGCCACACAGGGACCGGGGAGCTGTTTTTT. Its translation: CASSHTGTGELFF. This chain connects TRBV3-1 to TRBJ2-2, with a weak D call TRBD1 (6 bases). The CDR3 contains 13 residues. Trimming took 3 bases from V and 5 from J, leaving 7 bases between them. Germline V gene sequence: CDR1 LGHDT, CDR2 YNNKEL (reference sequence).

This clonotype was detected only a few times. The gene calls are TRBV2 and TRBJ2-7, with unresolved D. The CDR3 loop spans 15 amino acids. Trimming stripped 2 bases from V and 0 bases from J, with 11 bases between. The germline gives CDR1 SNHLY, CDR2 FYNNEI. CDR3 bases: TGTGCCAGCAGTGAAACTGCGGTGAGCTCCTACGAGCAGTACTTC. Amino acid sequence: CASSETAVSSYEQYF.

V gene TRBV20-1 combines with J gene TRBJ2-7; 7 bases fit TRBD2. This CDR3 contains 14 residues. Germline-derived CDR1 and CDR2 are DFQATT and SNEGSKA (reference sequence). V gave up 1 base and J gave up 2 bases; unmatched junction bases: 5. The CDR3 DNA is TGCAGTGCTAGAGTTGGGGGGGACGCCTACGAGCAGTACTTC. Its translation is CSARVGGDAYEQYF.

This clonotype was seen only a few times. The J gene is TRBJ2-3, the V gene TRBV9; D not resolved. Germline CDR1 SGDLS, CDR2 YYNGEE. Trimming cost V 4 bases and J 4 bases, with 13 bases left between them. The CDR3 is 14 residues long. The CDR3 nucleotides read TGTGCCAGCAGCCCCTCCTCTGAGTCAGATACGCAGTATTTT. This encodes CASSPSSESDTQYF.

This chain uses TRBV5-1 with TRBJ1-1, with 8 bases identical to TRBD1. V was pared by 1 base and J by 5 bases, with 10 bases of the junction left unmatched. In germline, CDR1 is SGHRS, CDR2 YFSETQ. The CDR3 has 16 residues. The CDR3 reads CASSLRPGGERTEAFF. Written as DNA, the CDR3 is TGCGCCAGCAGCTTGAGGCCAGGGGGCGAAAGAACTGAAGCTTTCTTT.

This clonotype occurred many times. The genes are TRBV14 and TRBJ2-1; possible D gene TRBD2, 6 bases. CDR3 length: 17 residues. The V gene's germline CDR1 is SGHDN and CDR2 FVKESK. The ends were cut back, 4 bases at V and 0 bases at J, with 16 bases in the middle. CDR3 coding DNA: TGTGCCAGCAGCCCACTTTTTAGCGGCATCTCCTACAATGAGCAGTTCTTC. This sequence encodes CASSPLFSGISYNEQFF.

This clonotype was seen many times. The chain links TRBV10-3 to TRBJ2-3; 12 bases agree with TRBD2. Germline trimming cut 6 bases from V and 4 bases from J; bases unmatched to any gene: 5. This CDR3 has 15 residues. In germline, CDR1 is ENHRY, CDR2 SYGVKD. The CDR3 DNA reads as TGTGCCATCAGGAAACTAGCGGGGGGCTCAGATACGCAGTATTTT. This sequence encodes CAIRKLAGGSDTQYF.

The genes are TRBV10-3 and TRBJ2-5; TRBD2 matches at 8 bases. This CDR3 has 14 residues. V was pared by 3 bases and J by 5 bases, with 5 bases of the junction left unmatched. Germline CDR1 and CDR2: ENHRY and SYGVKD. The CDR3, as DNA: TGTGCCATCAGTGAAGGACTAGCCGCGGAGACCCAGTACTTC. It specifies CAISEGLAAETQYF.

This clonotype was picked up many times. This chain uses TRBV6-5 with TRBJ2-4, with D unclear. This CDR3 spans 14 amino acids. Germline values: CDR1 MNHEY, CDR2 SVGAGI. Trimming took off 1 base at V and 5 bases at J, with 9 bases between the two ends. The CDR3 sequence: CASSYFGRENIQYF. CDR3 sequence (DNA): TGTGCCAGCAGTTACTTTGGCAGAGAAAACATTCAGTACTTC.